The 23 T cell receptor beta chains below all came from one sample that was sequenced in a study of cytomegalovirus exposure and HLA in healthy donors. Assay used: immunoSEQ multiplex PCR; TCRdb lists only in-frame clones, some missing. The sample shows roughly 60,000 clones, about 94% of them seen only once. The sample taken for sequencing was PBMCs. The receptors were sampled from a man aged 18-30 years in good health and CMV-seronegative.

This clone occurred once. The chain recombines TRBV12-5 with TRBJ2-5; 11 bases are a match to TRBD2. Germline V CDR1 and CDR2: LGHNT, FRNRAP. Losses at the gene ends were 6 bases for V and 3 bases for J; bases not matched to a gene: 3. The CDR3 runs 14 residues. CDR3: CASGLGLAEETQYF. CDR3 in DNA: TGTGCTAGTGGGCTGGGACTAGCGGAAGAGACCCAGTACTTC.

The V gene is TRBV7-8, the J gene TRBJ1-2; D ambiguous. The V and J ends lost 0 bases and 2 bases respectively, with 13 bases between them. Looked up from germline, CDR1 is SGHVS and CDR2 is FQNEAQ. The CDR3 is 16 amino acids. CDR3 DNA sequence: TGTGCCAGCAGCTTAGCCCCTCAGGCCGTAAACTATGGCTACACCTTC. This encodes CASSLAPQAVNYGYTF.

The chain joins TRBV6-5 to TRBJ2-1; 7 bases align to TRBD2. Germline-derived CDR1 and CDR2 are MNHEY and SVGAGI. This CDR3 contains 15 residues. Trimming at V came to 6 bases and at J to 4 bases, leaving 9 bases not matched to a gene. CDR3 region: CASSPLADPYNEQFF. The CDR3 DNA is TGTGCCAGCAGCCCCCTAGCGGACCCTTACAATGAGCAGTTCTTC.

This clone was found once. Here the CDR3 DNA reads TGCGCCAGCAGCTTGCTGAGACAGGGGAACACTGAAGCTTTCTTT. Protein: CASSLLRQGNTEAFF. This chain links TRBV5-1 with TRBJ1-1; the match to TRBD1 covers 7 bases. V was clipped by 1 base and J by 1 base; unmatched bases: 4. The CDR3 consists of 15 residues. In germline, CDR1 is SGHRS, CDR2 YFSETQ.

This clone was seen only once. This chain joins TRBV30 and TRBJ2-1; perhaps TRBD2 as D (6 bases). Germline V CDR1 and CDR2: GTSNPN, SVGIG (reference sequence). The CDR3 has 14 amino acids. V was cut by 4 bases and J by 1 base, with 11 bases left in between. CDR3 region: CAWTGTQSYNEQFF. CDR3 DNA: TGTGCCTGGACCGGGACTCAATCCTACAATGAGCAGTTCTTC.

DNA of the CDR3: TGTGCCAGCAGCCCCAGCGGCCGCCAAGAGACCCAGTACTTC. Translated: CASSPSGRQETQYF. The genes are TRBV7-6 and TRBJ2-5; a possible D gene is TRBD2 (5 bases). The CDR3 is 14 amino acids. Germline values: CDR1 SGHVS, CDR2 FNYEAQ. V lost 5 bases to trimming and J lost 1 base, with 11 bases between them.

The gene calls are TRBV28 and TRBJ1-2, with D perhaps matching TRBD1 (5 bases). V lost 5 bases and J lost 4, with 17 bases in between. The CDR3 consists of 15 residues. Per germline, CDR1 MDHEN and CDR2 SYDVKM. For the CDR3, the DNA is TGTGCCAGCAGTAGACAGACGTCTAATGGCTATGGCTACACCTTC. This translates into CASSRQTSNGYGYTF.

In nucleotides, the CDR3 is TGTGCCAGCAGCTTAGCCCTGGGCTCCTCCTACAATGAGCAGTTCTTC. Translating gives CASSLALGSSYNEQFF. The rearrangement links TRBV7-2 to TRBJ2-1; no definite D call. Trimming left V 0 bases short and J 0 bases short, with 9 bases between. The V gene's germline CDR1 is SGHTA and CDR2 FQGNSA. CDR3 length: 16 amino acids.

This chain connects TRBV5-6 to TRBJ2-1, with D hard to call. Trimming cost V 0 bases and J 4 bases, with 11 bases left between them. Germline-derived CDR1 and CDR2 are SGHDT and YYEEEE. CDR3 size: 15 residues. CDR3 nucleotide sequence: TGTGCCAGCAGCTTGGCCTCAAGCCGGTACAATGAGCAGTTCTTC. Its protein product is CASSLASSRYNEQFF.

This chain links TRBV27 with TRBJ2-1; 9 bases map to TRBD1. The CDR3 is made up of 17 amino acids. The V gene end was trimmed by 6 bases and the J gene end by 0 bases; junction bases not matched to a gene: 9. The germline gives CDR1 MNHEY, CDR2 SMNVEV (reference sequence). CDR3 nucleotide sequence: TGTGCCAGCAGCTCCCTGGGACAGGGTAGCTCCTACAATGAGCAGTTCTTC. This sequence encodes CASSSLGQGSSYNEQFF.

The chain carries TRBV7-9 and TRBJ2-3; no definite D call. This CDR3 comprises 15 residues. V lost 0 bases, J lost 1 base, and 8 bases lay in between. Per germline, CDR1 SEHNR and CDR2 FQNEAQ (reference sequence). CDR3 amino acids: CASSLAETGTDTQYF. The CDR3 DNA reads as TGTGCCAGCAGCTTAGCGGAGACTGGCACAGATACGCAGTATTTT.

This rearrangement joins TRBV28 to TRBJ2-7; TRBD1 matches at 10 bases. The CDR3 has 14 residues. The ends lost 5 bases at V and 6 bases at J; junction bases unmatched: 7. Germline CDR1 is MDHEN and CDR2 is SYDVKM. The CDR3 DNA follows: TGTGCCAGCAGTCTAAGCGGGACAGGGGCCGAGCAGTACTTC. Encoded protein: CASSLSGTGAEQYF.

The V call is TRBV2, the J call TRBJ1-3; D is perhaps TRBD1 (5 bases). Trimming removed 3 bases from V and 0 bases from J, with 15 bases in between. CDR3 length: 17 residues. Germline V gene lookup returns CDR1 SNHLY and CDR2 FYNNEI. This CDR3 is CASSDGGTLRSGNTIYF. The CDR3, as DNA: TGTGCCAGCAGTGATGGCGGGACTCTACGCTCTGGAAACACCATATATTTT.

The genes are TRBV7-9 and TRBJ2-1; 8 bases align to TRBD1. The CDR3 spans 15 residues. Germline V gene lookup returns CDR1 SEHNR and CDR2 FQNEAQ (reference sequence). Trimming cost V 3 bases and J 4 bases; bases outside gene matches: 5. The CDR3 here is CASSLTGDEYNEQFF. CDR3 in DNA: TGTGCCAGCAGCTTGACAGGGGATGAATACAATGAGCAGTTCTTC.

The chain recombines TRBV2 with TRBJ1-2; D gene ambiguous. Trimming stripped 8 bases from V and 5 bases from J, with 15 bases between. Germline loops: CDR1 SNHLY, CDR2 FYNNEI. This CDR3 region has 13 residues. In DNA form, the CDR3 reads TGTGCCAGCTACGATCTGACGGGGTATGGCTACACCTTC. Its translation is CASYDLTGYGYTF.

The chain uses TRBV7-3 and TRBJ2-1, with D possibly TRBD2 on 6 matching bases. This CDR3 contains 15 residues. Germline CDR1 and CDR2: SGHTA and FQGTGA. V was cut by 2 bases and J by 5 bases, with 13 bases left in between. The CDR3 sequence: CASSLHPGVNNEQFF. Here the CDR3 DNA reads TGTGCCAGCAGCTTACATCCGGGAGTAAACAATGAGCAGTTCTTC.

This chain links TRBV29-1 with TRBJ2-7; 8 positions match TRBD1. Looked up from germline, CDR1 is SQVTM and CDR2 is ANQGSEA. V trimming: 6 bases; J trimming: 6 bases; junction bases outside the gene matches: 4. The CDR3 runs 11 residues. Here the CDR3 DNA reads TGCAGCGTAGGACAGGGAGTCGAGCAGTACTTC. Its protein is CSVGQGVEQYF.

The V gene is TRBV18, the J gene TRBJ2-1; TRBD2 matches at 10 bases. V lost 3 bases, J lost 5 bases, and 7 bases stayed unmatched. Germline CDR1 KGHSH, CDR2 LQKENI. This CDR3 comprises 16 residues. The CDR3 DNA follows: TGTGCCAGCTCACCCCCCCTAGCGGGAGCCCACAATGAGCAGTTCTTC. It encodes CASSPPLAGAHNEQFF.

The V call is TRBV25-1, the J call TRBJ1-5, with 10 positions matching TRBD1. V lost 6 bases, J lost 7 bases, and 6 bases stayed unmatched. The CDR3 has 14 amino acids. Germline lookup yields CDR1 MGHDK and CDR2 SYGVNS. In DNA, the CDR3 is TGTGCCAGCAGCCTCGGGACAGGGGCCCAGCCCCAGCATTTT. Translated: CASSLGTGAQPQHF. Variable domain in full (rest from reference TRBV25-1 and TRBJ1-5): EADIYQTPRYLVIGTGKKITLECSQTMGHDKMYWYQQDPGMELHLIHYSYGVNSTEKGDLSSESTVSRIRTEHFPLTLESARPSHTSQYLCASSLGTGAQPQHFGDGTRLSIL.

The chain joins TRBV10-3 to TRBJ2-7; D unresolved. Trimming pared 0 bases from V and 4 bases from J, leaving 7 bases between. This CDR3 region has 13 residues. Per germline, CDR1 ENHRY and CDR2 SYGVKD. CDR3 amino acids: CAISESRSYEQYF. CDR3 nucleotide sequence: TGTGCCATCAGTGAGTCGAGATCATACGAGCAGTACTTC.

The chain recombines TRBV5-4 with TRBJ1-2, with D perhaps TRBD1 (5 bases). With 3 bases removed from V and 5 bases from J, the gap between germline ends came to 11 bases. Germline V gene lookup returns CDR1 SGHNT and CDR2 YYREEE (reference sequence). The CDR3 spans 13 residues. CDR3 loop: CASSSRGLYGYTF. CDR3 coding DNA: TGTGCCAGCAGCTCTAGGGGTCTGTATGGCTACACCTTC. Variable domain in full (rest from reference TRBV5-4 and TRBJ1-2): ETGVTQSPTHLIKTRGQQVTLRCSSQSGHNTVSWYQQALGQGPQFIFQYYREEENGRGNFPPRFSGLQFPNYSSELNVNALELDDSALYLCASSSRGLYGYTFGSGTRLTVV.

This clone was counted once. The V gene is TRBV11-3, the J gene TRBJ1-1; D remains ambiguous. CDR1 is SGHNT and CDR2 is YENEEA in the germline V gene. The CDR3 has 12 amino acids. V was clipped by 0 bases and J by 7 bases, with 6 bases between them. CDR3 sequence reads: CASSLDVGEAFF. The DNA for the CDR3 is TGTGCCAGCAGCTTAGACGTCGGTGAAGCTTTCTTT.

There are a few counts of this clone. The V call is TRBV2, the J call TRBJ1-5; D gene uncertain. The germline gives CDR1 SNHLY, CDR2 FYNNEI. The CDR3 is 15 amino acids. V lost 5 bases, J lost 1 base, and 12 bases lay in between. The CDR3 nucleotides are TGTGCCAGCAGTACCGGTCCGGTAAGCAATCAGCCCCAGCATTTT. Translating gives CASSTGPVSNQPQHF.